These 9 T cell receptor beta chains were sequenced from one sample in a study of molecular identifiers for immune sequencing clone quantification. Using its own MiXCR run on the PCR reads, TCRdb lists one record per CDR3 protein. The repertoire consists of 13,000 or so distinct CDR3 sequences, with around a sixth occurring once and the leading ten covering approximately 1.4%. The sample was naive CD8+ T cells from blood, with Jurkat cell RNA spiked in. The subset: FACS-sorted CD8+CD4-CCR7+CD45RA+ naive T cells. These receptors came from a human donor in good health. Some libraries in this study had Jurkat cell RNA spiked in.

This clonotype was seen once. A read error may account for a junction end that differs from germline. The chain has TRBV7-9 and TRBJ1-4, with D unresolved. CDR1 and CDR2 from the germline V gene are SEHNR and FQNEAQ (reference sequence). The CDR3 totals 18 residues. The CDR3 protein is CASSLTVLPPPTNEKLLF. The CDR3 nucleotides are TGTGCCAGCAGCTTAACGGTTCTTCCCCCCCCAACTAATGAAAAACTGTTGTTT.

In its sample, this clonotype was seen a few times. The chain employs TRBV6-5 and TRBJ2-1, with 12 bases lining up with TRBD2. This CDR3 has 18 residues. The V segment lost 2 bases and the J segment 0 bases; nucleotides outside the gene matches: 5. Germline lookup yields CDR1 MNHEY and CDR2 SVGAGI. CDR3 sequence (DNA): TGTGCCAGCAGTTACCTCCTGACTAGCGGGAGCTCCTACAATGAGCAGTTCTTC. Translation gives CASSYLLTSGSSYNEQFF.

The table lists this clonotype with a few counts. J is TRBJ2-7 and V is TRBV7-6, with 8 bases lining up with TRBD2. The CDR3 sequence is 15 residues long. Germline values: CDR1 SGHVS, CDR2 FNYEAQ. V gave up 0 bases and J gave up 6 bases; unmatched junction bases: 7. CDR3 DNA: TGTGCCAGCAGCTTAGCGCCCGGACTAGCCGGCGAGCAGTACTTC. Amino acids: CASSLAPGLAGEQYF.

By frequency in the sample, this clonotype is medium-sized. The gene calls are TRBV2 and TRBJ1-4, with D hard to call. Trimming shortened V by 7 bases and J by 4 bases, and 10 bases separated the two germline ends. The CDR3 has 13 residues. The germline V gene encodes CDR1 SNHLY and CDR2 FYNNEI. CDR3 sequence (DNA): TGTGCCAGCAACGGTTGGGATAATGAAAAACTGTTTTTT. This translates into CASNGWDNEKLFF.

This clonotype has only a few counts. A much larger clone lies a single base off, so this may be a read error. The CDR3 carries no conserved terminal phenylalanine or tryptophan, so it likely arises from a read error. The chain links TRBV2 to TRBJ2-7; 9 positions match TRBD2. The CDR3 has 15 residues. Looked up from germline, CDR1 is SNHLY and CDR2 is FYNNEI. V lost 7 bases and J lost 1; bases outside the gene matches: 8. The CDR3 DNA reads TGTGCCAGCATGAAAAGCGGGGGGCGGTCCTACGAGCAGTACTCC. Its protein is CASMKSGGRSYEQYS.

This clonotype was picked up a small number of times. The CDR3: CASRREASGIYEQYF. CDR3 bases: TGTGCCAGCAGGAGGGAGGCGAGCGGGATCTACGAGCAGTACTTC. The chain is built from TRBV28 and TRBJ2-7, with TRBD2 matching 7 bases. CDR1 is MDHEN, CDR2 SYDVKM, per germline. This CDR3 contains 15 residues. V dropped 6 bases and J dropped 3; count of bases not matched to a gene: 11. Complete variable domain (other parts from reference TRBV28 and TRBJ2-7): DVKVTQSSRYLVKRTGEKVFLECVQDMDHENMFWYRQDPGLGLRLIYFSYDVKMKEKGDIPEGYSVSREKKERFSLILESASTNQTSMYLCASRREASGIYEQYFGPGTRLTVT.

The V and J genes are TRBV5-3 and TRBJ2-1; either TRBD1 or TRBD2 may fit D (5 bases each). TRBV5-3 is identified as an open reading frame with a role that is uncertain. The CDR3 is 15 amino acids. Trimming took off 8 bases at V and 9 bases at J, with 24 bases between the two ends. CDR3 nucleotide sequence: TGTGCCAGCAGCGGTACCGCTCTAGGGGAATTTGAGCAGTTCTTC. Its translation is CASSGTALGEFEQFF.

In this sample, this clonotype is medium-sized. This chain links TRBV6-5 with TRBJ2-1; TRBD1 might be the D (6 bases). CDR1 MNHEY and CDR2 SVGAGI come from the germline V gene. Trimming shortened V by 0 bases and J by 10 bases, and 13 bases separated the two germline ends. The CDR3 length is 14 residues. The CDR3 bases are TGTGCCAGCAGTTACTCCCCCGGGACAAAAGAGCAGTTCTTC. This sequence encodes CASSYSPGTKEQFF.

By share, this clonotype ranks as medium-sized. The chain recombines TRBV20-1 with TRBJ2-7; possible D gene TRBD2, 6 bases. Germline V lookup: CDR1 DFQATT, CDR2 SNEGSKA (reference sequence). Trimming took off 0 bases at V and 2 bases at J, with 20 bases between the two ends. The CDR3 contains 17 residues. DNA of the CDR3: TGCAGTGCTAGAGATCCGTTGATAGCGGATTTTACCTACGAGCAGTACTTC. Encoded protein: CSARDPLIADFTYEQYF.